This TCR beta chain came from a study of regulatory T cells in long-lasting Graves disease. This CDR3 has 14 residues. Trimming at V came to 6 bases and at J to 3 bases, leaving 5 bases not matched to a gene. CDR1 is MNHNS and CDR2 is SASEGT in the germline V gene. This clonotype was seen a few times. For TCR beta, libraries came from iRepertoire HTBI primers and Arm-PCR of CDR3 regions. Each CDR3 protein is one row after TCRdb ran MiXCR on the multiplex PCR reads. The table has 400,000 to 500,000 distinct CDR3 sequences, around 15% seen once. Time point indicated: newly diagnosed GD, antithyroid drugs for less than 3 months. TCR sequences were obtained from RNA taken from PBMCs. The sample was also reused in another study, on T cells in Graves' hyperthyroidism and ophthalmopathy. This second report adds: Carried out on the TCR CDR3, a first-round RT-PCR used the HTBI primer set.

This clonotype was sampled from a woman between 50 and 59 years old with Graves disease. The material was peripheral blood mononuclear cells (PBMCs), obtained at new diagnosis, from a patient treated with antithyroid drugs. V and J are TRBV6-1 and TRBJ1-3, with 7 bases identical to TRBD1. The CDR3 nucleotides are TGTGCCAGCAGAGCAAGACAGGGTGGAAACACCATATATTTT. Its protein product is CASRARQGGNTIYF.